Reported below is one T cell receptor (beta chain). The sample comes from a study of blood T cell repertoires in COVID-19. Clones were read by immunoSEQ multiplex PCR, and TCRdb kept only the in-frame ones, dropping some. The sample lists about 76,000 clones; more than 75% were seen once. Sequencing was performed on peripheral blood. The source is a human donor in a cohort sampled during active COVID-19.

Here the CDR3 reads CAISRDINYGYTF. The CDR3 DNA is TGTGCCATCAGCCGGGACATTAACTATGGCTACACCTTC. The V and J genes are TRBV10-3 and TRBJ1-2, with a possible D match to TRBD1 (6 bases). This CDR3 has 13 amino acids. Germline CDR1 is ENHRY and CDR2 is SYGVKD. V was pared by 6 bases and J by 1 base, with 9 bases between.